Sequencing of this T cell receptor (beta chain) was carried out in a study of T cell responses to AZD1222 COVID-19 vaccine. Whole-study findings and limits: Along spike, vaccine-associated CD4 TCRs were found throughout, with dominance at 160-218 and 743-854.

The V gene's germline CDR1 is SGDLS and CDR2 YYNGEE. This CDR3 region has 16 residues. The V segment lost 0 bases and the J segment 9 bases; nucleotides outside the gene matches: 10. Sequenced by immunoSEQ multiplex PCR; TCRdb stores in-frame clones only, minus some. The sample includes approximately 90,000 clones, roughly 90% seen only once; the top ten take around 6.7%. Comments on this clone: The antigen remains undetermined.

The V and J genes are TRBV9 and TRBJ2-1; TRBD2 matches at 9 bases. This specimen was peripheral blood, taken on day 0 of AZD1222 vaccination. The receptor's source is an adult in good health. CDR3 protein: CASSVGGTSMKGEQFF. In DNA form, the CDR3 reads TGTGCCAGCAGCGTAGGAGGGACTAGCATGAAGGGTGAGCAGTTCTTC.